This T cell receptor beta chain was obtained from a study of blood T cell repertoires in COVID-19. The CDR3 consists of 14 residues. V was cut by 1 base and J by 4 bases, with 9 bases left in between. Germline V gives CDR1 LGHDT, CDR2 YNNKEL (reference sequence). Generated by immunoSEQ multiplex PCR, the TCRdb table keeps only in-frame clones and is missing some. The sample consists of around 230,000 clones, 88% of them appearing once. The J gene is TRBJ2-3, the V gene TRBV3-1 (or the pseudogene TRBV3-2); perhaps TRBD2 as D (5 bases). This TCR was sampled from a man aged 40-49 years with acute or convalescent COVID-19. Sample: peripheral blood. CDR3 amino acids: CASSQVATPDTQYF. CDR3 in DNA: TGTGCCAGCAGCCAAGTAGCGACGCCAGATACGCAGTATTTT.